These T cell receptor beta chains were read from a single sample in a study of blood T cell repertoires in COVID-19. Clones were sequenced by immunoSEQ multiplex PCR, and TCRdb holds only the in-frame ones, with some missing. The table shows hundreds of thousands of clones, with around 80% occurring only once. Sequences were obtained from PBMCs or T cells enriched from blood (not recorded which). Every receptor here comes from a man aged 35 to 55 who had been exposed to COVID-19. Each CDR3 is given with its conserved first and last residue. D genes are given only for firm matches. The size of a clone is reported for some rows only, either as once, few or many, or as a class for expanded clones.

V	size	J	D	length	DNA	CDR3
TRBV7-9	.	TRBJ2-1	.	16	TGTGCCAGCAGCTTAGTACGCGTTAGGGAGAGCAATGAGCAGTTCTTC	CASSLVRVRESNEQFF
TRBV7-9	.	TRBJ2-7	.	15	TGTGCCAGCAGCCCCCACCGACTAGTTTCCTACGAGCAGTACTTC	CASSPHRLVSYEQYF
TRBV18	.	TRBJ1-3	.	12	TGTGCCCTCCGGGGAACTGGAAACACCATATATTTT	CALRGTGNTIYF
TRBV29-1	.	TRBJ2-1	.	12	TGCAGCGTTGAAGATCGCGGCTATGAGCAGTTCTTC	CSVEDRGYEQFF
TRBV5-1	.	TRBJ2-5	.	15	TGCGCCAGCAGCAGCGGGACAGGTCCCTCAGAGACCCAGTACTTC	CASSSGTGPSETQYF
TRBV18	.	TRBJ2-2	.	14	TGTGCCAGCTCACCACTTGCGCCCACCGGGGAGCTGTTTTTT	CASSPLAPTGELFF
TRBV10-3	once	TRBJ2-3	TRBD2	14	TGTGCCATCAAGGGACTAGCGGGAGCAGATACGCAGTATTTT	CAIKGLAGADTQYF
TRBV5-4	.	TRBJ2-7	TRBD2	15	TGTGCCAGTGGATTAGCGGGAGTACATCTGGACGAGCAGTACTTC	CASGLAGVHLDEQYF
TRBV27	.	TRBJ2-1	TRBD1	13	TGTGCCAGCAAGATGGCAGGGGGCCATGAGCAGTTCTTC	CASKMAGGHEQFF
TRBV15	.	TRBJ1-1	.	16	TGTGCCACCAGCAGAGTGAAAGGGGTTAGGGACACTGAAGCTTTCTTT	CATSRVKGVRDTEAFF
TRBV14	.	TRBJ2-1	TRBD2	16	TGTGCCAGCAGCCCCGGGGAACTAGCGGGAGTCAATGAGCAGTTCTTC	CASSPGELAGVNEQFF
TRBV29-1	once	TRBJ2-3	.	10	TGCAGCTATACTAGAGATACGCAGTATTTT	CSYTRDTQYF
TRBV5-6	.	TRBJ2-6	TRBD2	17	TGTGCCAGCAGCTTACTAGCGGGATCATCTGGGGCCAACGTCCTGACTTTC	CASSLLAGSSGANVLTF
TRBV29-1	.	TRBJ2-5	TRBD2	16	TGCAGCGTTGTTGGGTCTAGCGGGACCCCTACGCAGACCCAGTACTTC	CSVVGSSGTPTQTQYF
TRBV7-2	.	TRBJ2-7	TRBD2	15	TGTGCCAGCAGCTTAGTTTCTAGCGGGAGAGACGAGCAGTACTTC	CASSLVSSGRDEQYF
TRBV5-1	.	TRBJ1-1	.	13	TGCGCCAGCAGCAACACCATGAACACTGAAGCTTTCTTT	CASSNTMNTEAFF
TRBV24-1	.	TRBJ2-1	.	13	TGTGCCACCAGTGATTCTATGTCGTATGAGCAGTTCTTC	CATSDSMSYEQFF
TRBV6-6	.	TRBJ1-5	.	15	TGTGCCAGCAGTCTCCCGCTAGTCGTGTCCCAGCCCCAGCATTTT	CASSLPLVVSQPQHF
TRBV29-1	.	TRBJ1-5	.	13	TGCAGCGTTGGGGTTCGGGGGAATCAGCCCCAGCATTTT	CSVGVRGNQPQHF
TRBV12-3/TRBV12-4	.	TRBJ1-6	.	12	TGTGCCAGCAAGCGGGGTCGGTCACCCCTCCACTTT	CASKRGRSPLHF
TRBV28	few	TRBJ2-5	.	12	TGTGCCAGCAGTTTATACGGGGAGACCCAGTACTTC	CASSLYGETQYF
TRBV5-1	.	TRBJ2-5	TRBD1	15	TGCGCCAGCAGCATAACGGGACAGACCCAAGAGACCCAGTACTTC	CASSITGQTQETQYF
TRBV11-1	.	TRBJ2-1	TRBD2	16	TGTGCCAGCACGCTAGCGGGAGGGTGGGCTCTTGATGAGCAGTTCTTC	CASTLAGGWALDEQFF
TRBV30	.	TRBJ1-5	.	17	TGTGCCTGGAGTGCCGACCGTAGTTTGGCAGGGAATCAGCCCCAGCATTTT	CAWSADRSLAGNQPQHF
TRBV7-2	.	TRBJ2-2	TRBD2	16	TGTGCCAGCAGGGACACGGGGAGGGCGATTCCCGGGGAGCTGTTTTTT	CASRDTGRAIPGELFF
TRBV12-3/TRBV12-4	.	TRBJ2-1	.	13	TGTGCCAGCAGTTTAGTCGGTCGCAATGAGCAGTTCTTC	CASSLVGRNEQFF
TRBV24-1	.	TRBJ2-3	.	14	TGTGCCACCAGTGATTGGCGGGAAGGAGATACGCAGTATTTT	CATSDWREGDTQYF
TRBV5-4	few	TRBJ1-2	TRBD1	18	TGTGCCAGCAGCCGACCCGCCACGAGGGACAGGGCTCGAGGCGGCTACACCTTC	CASSRPATRDRARGGYTF